This TCR beta chain was sequenced during a study of T-cell reconstitution after alpha-beta-depleted transplantation in children. The junction had 9 bases not matched to a gene; V was cut back by 0 bases and J by 3 bases. The germline CDR1 and CDR2 sequences are SGHAT and FQNNGV. The CDR3 length is 17 residues. Unique molecular identifiers were incorporated when the TCRbeta library was constructed. TCRdb reprocessed the PCR reads with MiXCR, giving one entry per CDR3 protein. The data hold a few hundred thousand distinct CDR3 sequences, with around 10% observed a single time. The chain is built from TRBV11-2 and TRBJ2-7; 9 bases agree with TRBD1. The source of this sequence is a human donor who donated a stem cell graft to a child with acute lymphoblastic leukemia. Sequenced here: PBMCs from the stem cell graft donor, sampled from the stem cell graft. The CDR3 DNA follows: TGTGCCAGCAGCTTAGATTCCCTGACAGGGGGAAGCTACGAGCAGTACTTC. It yields the protein CASSLDSLTGGSYEQYF. The variable domain in full, with the rest retrieved from reference TRBV11-2 and TRBJ2-7, is EAGVAQSPRYKIIEKRQSVAFWCNPISGHATLYWYQQILGQGPKLLIQFQNNGVVDDSQLPKDRFSAERLKGVDSTLKIQPAKLEDSAVYLCASSLDSLTGGSYEQYFGPGTRLTVT.